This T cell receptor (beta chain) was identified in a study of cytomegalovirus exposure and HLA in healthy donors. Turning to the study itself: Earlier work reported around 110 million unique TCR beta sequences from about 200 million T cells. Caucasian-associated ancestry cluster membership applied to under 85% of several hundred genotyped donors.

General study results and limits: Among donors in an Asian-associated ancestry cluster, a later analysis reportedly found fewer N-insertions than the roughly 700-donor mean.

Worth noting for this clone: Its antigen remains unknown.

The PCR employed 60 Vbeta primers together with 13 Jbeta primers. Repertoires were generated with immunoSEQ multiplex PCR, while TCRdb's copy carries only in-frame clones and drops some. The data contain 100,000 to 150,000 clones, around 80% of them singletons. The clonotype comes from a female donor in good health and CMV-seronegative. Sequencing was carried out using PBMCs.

CDR3 sequence: CASSFIAGGRNEQFF. The DNA of the CDR3 is TGTGCCAGCAGCTTCATAGCGGGAGGAAGGAATGAGCAGTTCTTC. This rearrangement joins TRBV7-2 to TRBJ2-1; 10 nucleotides agree with TRBD2. This CDR3 is built from 15 residues. In germline, CDR1 is SGHTA, CDR2 FQGNSA. V lost 3 bases to trimming and J lost 7 bases; unmatched junction nucleotides: 6.